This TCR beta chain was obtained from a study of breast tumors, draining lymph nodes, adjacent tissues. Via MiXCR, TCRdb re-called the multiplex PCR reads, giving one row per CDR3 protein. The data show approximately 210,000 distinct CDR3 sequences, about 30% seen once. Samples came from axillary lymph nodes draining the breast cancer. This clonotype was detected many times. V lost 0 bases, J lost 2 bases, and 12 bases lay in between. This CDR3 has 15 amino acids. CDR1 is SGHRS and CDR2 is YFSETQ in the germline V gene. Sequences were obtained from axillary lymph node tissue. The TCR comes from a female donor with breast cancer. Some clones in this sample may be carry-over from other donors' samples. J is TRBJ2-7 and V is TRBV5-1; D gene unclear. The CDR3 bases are TGCGCCAGCAGCTTGGCCCTGACGGCCACCTACGAGCAGTACTTC. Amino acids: CASSLALTATYEQYF.